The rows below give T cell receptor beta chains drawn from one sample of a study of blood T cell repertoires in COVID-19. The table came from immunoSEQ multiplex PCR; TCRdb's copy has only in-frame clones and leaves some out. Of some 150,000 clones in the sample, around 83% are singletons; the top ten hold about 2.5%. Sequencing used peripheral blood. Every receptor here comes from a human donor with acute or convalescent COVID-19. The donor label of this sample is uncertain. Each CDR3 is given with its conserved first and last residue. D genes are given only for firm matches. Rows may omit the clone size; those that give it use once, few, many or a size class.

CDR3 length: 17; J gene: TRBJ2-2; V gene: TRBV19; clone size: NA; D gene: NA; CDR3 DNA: TGTGCCAGTAGTACTTTATACCAAGCGGCATCGACCGGGGAGCTGTTTTTT; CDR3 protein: CASSTLYQAASTGELFF
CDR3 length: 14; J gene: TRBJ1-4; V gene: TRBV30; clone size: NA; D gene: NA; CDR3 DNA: TGTGCCTGCAATCAAGGATGGACTGGGGAAAAACTGTTTTTT; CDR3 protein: CACNQGWTGEKLFF
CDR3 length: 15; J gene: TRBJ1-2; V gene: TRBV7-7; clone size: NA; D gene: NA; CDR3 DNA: TGTGCTAGCAGCTTAGATTTCAGGGGAATCTATGGCTACACCTTC; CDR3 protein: CASSLDFRGIYGYTF
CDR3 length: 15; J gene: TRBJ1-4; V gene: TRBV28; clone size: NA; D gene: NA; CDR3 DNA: TGTGCCAGCAGTTCCCCGACAGCATCTAATGAAAAACTGTTTTTT; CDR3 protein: CASSSPTASNEKLFF
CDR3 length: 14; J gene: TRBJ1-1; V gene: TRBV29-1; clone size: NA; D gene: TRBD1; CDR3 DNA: TGCAGCGTTGCCCAGGGGGCTTTGAACACTGAAGCTTTCTTT; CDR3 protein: CSVAQGALNTEAFF
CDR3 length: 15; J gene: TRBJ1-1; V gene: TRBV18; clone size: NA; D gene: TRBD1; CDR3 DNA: TGTGCCAGCTCACCACAAGACAGGGGGCCCACTGAAGCTTTCTTT; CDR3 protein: CASSPQDRGPTEAFF
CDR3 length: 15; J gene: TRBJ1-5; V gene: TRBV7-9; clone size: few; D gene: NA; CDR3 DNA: TGTGCCAGCAGCTTAGGACAGTTCCCCCATCAGCCCCAGCATTTT; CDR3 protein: CASSLGQFPHQPQHF
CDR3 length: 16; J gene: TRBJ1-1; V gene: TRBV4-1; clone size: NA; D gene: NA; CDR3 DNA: TGCGCCAGCAGCCAAGAGGGGGGGGACATGAACACTGAAGCTTTCTTT; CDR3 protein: CASSQEGGDMNTEAFF
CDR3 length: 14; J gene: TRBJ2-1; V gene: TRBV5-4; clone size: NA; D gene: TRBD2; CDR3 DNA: TGTGCCAGCAGCCCTAGCGGGAGTCGCAATGAGCAGTTCTTC; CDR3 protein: CASSPSGSRNEQFF
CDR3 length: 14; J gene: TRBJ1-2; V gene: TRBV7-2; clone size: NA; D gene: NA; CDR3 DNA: TGTGCCAGTGGGATGATACAGGGTATAGATGGCTACACCTTC; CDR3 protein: CASGMIQGIDGYTF
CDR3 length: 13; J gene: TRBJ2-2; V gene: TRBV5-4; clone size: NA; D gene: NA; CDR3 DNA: TGTGCCAGCACCCCGCGGGGCACCGGGGAGCTGTTTTTT; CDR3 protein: CASTPRGTGELFF
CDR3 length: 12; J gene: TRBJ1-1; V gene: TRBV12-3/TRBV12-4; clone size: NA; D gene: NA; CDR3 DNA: TGTGCCAGCAGCCTAATTCTGTTTGAAGCTTTCTTT; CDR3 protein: CASSLILFEAFF
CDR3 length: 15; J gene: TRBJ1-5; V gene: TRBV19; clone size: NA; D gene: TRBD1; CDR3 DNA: TGTGCCAGTGAGCCGGGACAGGGATACAATCAGCCCCAGCATTTT; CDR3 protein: CASEPGQGYNQPQHF
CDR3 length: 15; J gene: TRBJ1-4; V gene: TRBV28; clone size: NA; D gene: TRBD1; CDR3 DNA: TGTGCCAGCAGAGGGCCCGGGACAGGGAGCGAAAAACTGTTTTTT; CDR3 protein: CASRGPGTGSEKLFF
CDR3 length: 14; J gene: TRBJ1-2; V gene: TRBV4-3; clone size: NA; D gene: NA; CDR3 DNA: TGCGCCAGCAGCCAAGGCGGCAGGGACTATGGCTACACCTTC; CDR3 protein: CASSQGGRDYGYTF
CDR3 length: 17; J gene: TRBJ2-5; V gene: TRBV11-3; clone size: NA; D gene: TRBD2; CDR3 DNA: TGTGCCAGCAGCTTAGCCGGGACTAGCGGGGGCGAAGAGACCCAGTACTTC; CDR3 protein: CASSLAGTSGGEETQYF
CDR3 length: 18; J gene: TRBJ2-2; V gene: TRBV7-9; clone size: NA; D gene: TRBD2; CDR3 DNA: TGTGCCAGCAGCCACTCGGGACTAGCGGGGGGTAACACCGGGGAGCTGTTTTTT; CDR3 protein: CASSHSGLAGGNTGELFF
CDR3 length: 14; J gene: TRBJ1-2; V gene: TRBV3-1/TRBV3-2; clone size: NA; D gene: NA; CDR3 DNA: TGTGCCAGCAGCCCGATGGGGGCGAACTATGGCTACACCTTC; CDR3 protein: CASSPMGANYGYTF
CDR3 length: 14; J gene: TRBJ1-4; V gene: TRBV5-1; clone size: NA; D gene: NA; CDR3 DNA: TGCGCCAGCAGCTTCAGGGGAGATAATGAAAAACTGTTTTTT; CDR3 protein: CASSFRGDNEKLFF
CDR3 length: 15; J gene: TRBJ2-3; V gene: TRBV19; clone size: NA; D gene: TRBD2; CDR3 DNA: TGTGCCAGTAGTTCTGAGCGGGGGGTAGCAGATACGCAGTATTTT; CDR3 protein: CASSSERGVADTQYF
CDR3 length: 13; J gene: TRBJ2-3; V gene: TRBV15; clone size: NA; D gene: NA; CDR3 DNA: TGTGCCACCAGCAGTAGATCGCAAGATACGCAGTATTTT; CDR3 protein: CATSSRSQDTQYF
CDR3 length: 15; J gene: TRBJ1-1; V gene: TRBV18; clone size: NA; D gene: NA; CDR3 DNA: TGTGCCAGCTCACCACGGGGACATCTGAACACTGAAGCTTTCTTT; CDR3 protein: CASSPRGHLNTEAFF
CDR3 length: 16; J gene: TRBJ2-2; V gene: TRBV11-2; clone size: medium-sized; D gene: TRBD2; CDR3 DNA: TGTGCCAGCAGCCCGCAGACTAGCGGGACGACCGGGGAGCTGTTTTTT; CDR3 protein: CASSPQTSGTTGELFF
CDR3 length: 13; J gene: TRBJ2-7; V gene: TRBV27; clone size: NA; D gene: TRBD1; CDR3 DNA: TGTGCCAGCAGGGGGACAGGGGTCTACGAGCAGTACTTC; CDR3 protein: CASRGTGVYEQYF
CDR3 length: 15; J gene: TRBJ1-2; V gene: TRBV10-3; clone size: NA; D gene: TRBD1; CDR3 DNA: TGTGCCATCAGTCAAAACTCCGGGACAGCATATGGCTACACCTTC; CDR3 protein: CAISQNSGTAYGYTF